This T cell receptor beta chain was profiled in a study of T-cell reconstitution after alpha-beta-depleted transplantation in children. It was with unique molecular identifiers that the TCRbeta library was prepared. TCRdb fed the PCR reads into MiXCR, producing one record per CDR3 protein. The data contain hundreds of thousands of distinct CDR3 sequences, roughly an eighth of them singletons. V was cut by 3 bases and J by 0 bases, with 2 bases left in between. The CDR3 is 12 residues long. Germline V CDR1 and CDR2: DFQATT, SNEGSKA (reference sequence). The chain joins TRBV20-1 to TRBJ2-2; no clear D. The input for sequencing was PBMCs from the stem cell graft donor, taken from the stem cell graft. The sequence came from a human donor who donated a stem cell graft to a child with combined immunodeficiency. For the CDR3, the DNA is TGCAGTGCTAGTTCGAACACCGGGGAGCTGTTTTTT. Its protein product is CSASSNTGELFF.